The clone carrying this TCR beta chain has a handful of counts. The entry originates in a study of patients and donors after allogeneic stem cell transplantation. One entry per CDR3 protein results from TCRdb running MiXCR on the RT-PCR reads. The table records 900,000 to 1,000,000 distinct CDR3 sequences, approximately 19% of them present only once. What was sequenced was blood, either unsorted or a sorted T cell fraction (not recorded which). The source is a human donor who was either an allogeneic HSCT recipient or a stem cell or donor lymphocyte infusion donor (not recorded which). It is not recorded whose cells these are; they may come from a transplant donor.

The CDR3 spells CASSLGDSKPLHF. For the CDR3, the DNA is TGTGCCAGCAGCCTCGGGGACAGCAAGCCCCTCCACTTT. The genes are TRBV7-9 and TRBJ1-6; 7 nucleotides match TRBD1. The CDR3 consists of 13 residues. The germline V gene has CDR1 SEHNR and CDR2 FQNEAQ (reference sequence). V was clipped by 5 bases and J by 13 bases; unmatched bases: 8.